The rows below give T cell receptor beta chains drawn from one sample of a study of beta chain features in type 1 diabetes. Method: immunoSEQ multiplex PCR; TCRdb's copy keeps in-frame clones and lacks some. The table records 600,000 to 750,000 clones, 12% of them present only once. The sample comprised naive CD4+ T cells from blood. These receptors all come from a young man with type 1 diabetes. The CDR3 runs from the conserved cysteine through the conserved F or W. A D gene is named only where the DNA matches it firmly. Size is stated for part of the rows, as once, few or many counts, or as a class when the clone is expanded.

>TRBV15|NA|TRBJ2-7|NA
TGTGCCACCAGCAGAGCCCCAAACACAATTCCCTACGAGCAGTACTTC
CATSRAPNTIPYEQYF
>TRBV10-3|TRBD1|TRBJ1-5|few
TGTGCCATCAGTGAGAGTGGGACAGTCAATCAGCCCCAGCATTTT
CAISESGTVNQPQHF
>TRBV28|NA|TRBJ2-1|few
TGTGCCAGCAGGCCACCGGGGTCAGGGGTTAATGAGCAGTTCTTC
CASRPPGSGVNEQFF
>TRBV28|NA|TRBJ2-5|few
TGTGCCAGCAATAAGGATCCTAAAGAGACCCAGTACTTC
CASNKDPKETQYF
>TRBV5-4|NA|TRBJ1-5|NA
TGTGCCAGCAGCTTTGGGGAGAATCAGCCCCAGCATTTT
CASSFGENQPQHF
>TRBV7-2|NA|TRBJ2-5|few
TGTGCCAGCAGCTTAGCTTGGCAGCAAGAGACCCAGTACTTC
CASSLAWQQETQYF
>TRBV4-3|NA|TRBJ1-5|NA
TGCGCCAGCAGCCAAGATAACGGACAGCCCCAGCATTTT
CASSQDNGQPQHF
>TRBV6-5|NA|TRBJ2-7|NA
TGTGCCAGCAGTCCCGGCGGGTCCGTGACCTACGAGCAGTACTTC
CASSPGGSVTYEQYF
>TRBV4-3|NA|TRBJ2-3|few
TGCGCCAGCAGCCAAGTTGGGTCTAGCACAGATACGCAGTATTTT
CASSQVGSSTDTQYF
>TRBV7-2|TRBD2|TRBJ2-1|NA
TGTGCCAGCAGCGTCCGGACTAGCGCCCACAATGAGCAGTTCTTC
CASSVRTSAHNEQFF
>TRBV5-6|TRBD2|TRBJ2-3|few
TGTGCCAGCAGCTTTAGCGGGACAGATACGCAGTATTTT
CASSFSGTDTQYF
>TRBV7-9|NA|TRBJ2-2|NA
TGTGCCAGCAGCTTATGGGGAACCGGGGAGCTGTTTTTT
CASSLWGTGELFF
>TRBV7-9|NA|TRBJ1-4|NA
TGTGCCAGCAGCTTAGACTCGACGGGTAAGGACGAAAAACTGTTTTTT
CASSLDSTGKDEKLFF
>TRBV6-6|NA|TRBJ1-2|NA
TGTGCCAGCAGTCTGGAGGGTATGAAGGGCTACACCTTC
CASSLEGMKGYTF
>TRBV4-2|TRBD2|TRBJ2-7|NA
TGTGCCAGCAGCCACTCCGGATCAGCTAGCGGCTCCTACGAGCAGTACTTC
CASSHSGSASGSYEQYF
>TRBV15|TRBD1|TRBJ1-3|few
TGTGCCACCAGCAGTGGGACAGGGGGCAAGATCGACTCTGGAAACACCATATATTTT
CATSSGTGGKIDSGNTIYF
>TRBV5-1|NA|TRBJ2-3|NA
TGCGCCAGCAGCTTGCCCACAGGGAGCACAGATACGCAGTATTTT
CASSLPTGSTDTQYF
>TRBV25-1|TRBD1|TRBJ2-5|NA
TGTGCCAGCAGCCAAATAGACAGGGGAGTTGAGACCCAGTACTTC
CASSQIDRGVETQYF
>TRBV5-1|NA|TRBJ1-4|NA
TGCGCCAGCAGCATAGCCGGGACCCAGGGTGAGAAACTGTTTTTT
CASSIAGTQGEKLFF
>TRBV7-2|TRBD2|TRBJ2-1|NA
TGTGCCAGCAGCTTATTAGCGGGGACCTCCTACAATGAGCAGTTCTTC
CASSLLAGTSYNEQFF
>TRBV28|NA|TRBJ2-1|few
TGTGCCAGCAGCATATACGGCAATGAGCAGTTCTTC
CASSIYGNEQFF
>TRBV9|NA|TRBJ1-1|NA
TGTGCCAGCAGCCTGACGGGAGGGCAAGCTTTCTTT
CASSLTGGQAFF
>TRBV12-5|NA|TRBJ2-7|few
TGTGCTAGTGGTTTGTCTAGGGAGGACGAGCAGTACTTC
CASGLSREDEQYF
>TRBV18|TRBD1|TRBJ1-2|NA
TGTGCCAGCTCACCGAGGACAGGGGGCAGCTATGGCTACACCTTC
CASSPRTGGSYGYTF
>TRBV12-5|NA|TRBJ2-1|NA
TGTGCTAGTGGTTTGGGTGTTGCACAGGGAAATGAGCAGTTCTTC
CASGLGVAQGNEQFF
>TRBV6-5|TRBD2|TRBJ2-5|few
TGTGCCAGCAGTACCGGGACTAACAAAGAGACCCAGTACTTC
CASSTGTNKETQYF
>TRBV2|NA|TRBJ1-1|few
TGTGCCAGCAGTGAACGGTTTCTGATCCGCGCTGAAGCTTTCTTT
CASSERFLIRAEAFF